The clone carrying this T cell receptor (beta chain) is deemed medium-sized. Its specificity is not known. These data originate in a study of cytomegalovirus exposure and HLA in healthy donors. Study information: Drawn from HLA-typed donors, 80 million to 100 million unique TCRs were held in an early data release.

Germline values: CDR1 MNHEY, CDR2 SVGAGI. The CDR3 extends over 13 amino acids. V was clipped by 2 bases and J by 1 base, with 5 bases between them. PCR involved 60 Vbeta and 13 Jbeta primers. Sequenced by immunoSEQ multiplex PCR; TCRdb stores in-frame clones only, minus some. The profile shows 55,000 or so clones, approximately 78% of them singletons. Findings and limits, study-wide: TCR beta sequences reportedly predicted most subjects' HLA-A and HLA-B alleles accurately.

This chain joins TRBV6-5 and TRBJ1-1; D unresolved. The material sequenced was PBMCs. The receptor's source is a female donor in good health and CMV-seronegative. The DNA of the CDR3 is TGTGCCAGCAGTTACGGCGGGAACACTGAAGCTTTCTTT. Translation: CASSYGGNTEAFF.